The entry below describes one T cell receptor (beta chain). Its antigen is currently unknown. Germline assignment: CDR1 LGHNA and CDR2 YNFKEQ. Trimming left V 0 bases short and J 0 bases short, with 15 bases between. The CDR3 consists of 17 residues. The data are from a study of graft-versus-host responses after intestinal transplantation. Whole-study context: Once they had received anti-thymocyte globulin induction, all recipients took tacrolimus and steroids for about three years.

TCRdb keeps only in-frame clones here, not all; method: immunoSEQ multiplex PCR. The repertoire holds about 88,000 clones, about nine tenths seen once, with roughly 0.3% in the top ten. The V gene is TRBV4-2, the J gene TRBJ2-7, with D possibly being TRBD2 (6 bases). Sequenced here: unstimulated CD4+ T cells sorted from spleen or lymph node cells, sampled before intestinal transplant. This TCR derives from a human donor who received an intestinal transplant. The CDR3 region is CASSQDRGTRTSYEQYF. The CDR3 nucleotides are TGTGCCAGCAGCCAAGATCGCGGGACCCGAACCTCCTACGAGCAGTACTTC.